These 30 T cell receptor beta chains originate from one sample sequenced in a study of identical twins. TCRdb ran MiXCR on the 5' RACE reads and lists one entry per CDR3 protein. The sample contains about 220,000 distinct CDR3 sequences, over 5% of which appear only once. These data were also filed under a second study, of T cells expressing NK-cell markers.

The sequenced sample was CD8+ T cells sorted from blood. The receptor source for this set is a woman under 30 in good health.

A few counts support this clonotype. The gene calls are TRBV4-3 and TRBJ2-1, with 12 bases matching TRBD2. The CDR3 has 18 residues. Germline CDR1 and CDR2: LGHNA and YSLEER. V dropped 4 bases and J dropped 5; count of bases not matched to a gene: 12. The CDR3 DNA sequence: TGCGCCAGCAGCCCCCGACTAGCGGGAGCCCGTTACGACAATGAGCAGTTCTTC. Protein sequence: CASSPRLAGARYDNEQFF.

This clonotype was seen a handful of times. The chain joins TRBV6-6 to TRBJ1-1; D is ambiguous. CDR1 and CDR2 (germline): MNHNY, SVGAGI (reference sequence). Trimming pared 7 bases from V and 4 bases from J, leaving 7 bases between. The CDR3 is made up of 11 amino acids. The CDR3 here is CASTPGTEAFF. The CDR3 DNA is TGTGCCAGCACCCCCGGCACTGAAGCTTTCTTT.

This chain connects TRBV7-2 to TRBJ2-1; D is uncertain. This CDR3 is built from 15 residues. The V gene lost 1 base and the J gene lost 9 bases, with 16 bases spanning the gap. Germline-derived CDR1 and CDR2 are SGHTA and FQGNSA. The CDR3 DNA reads as TGTGCCAGCAGCTTAGGGGTTTTTATGAACGGTGAGCAGTTCTTC. This encodes CASSLGVFMNGEQFF.

The chain links TRBV4-1 to TRBJ2-7, with TRBD2 matching 9 bases. This CDR3 has 14 residues. Germline trimming cut 3 bases from V and 4 bases from J; bases unmatched to any gene: 4. Germline CDR1 MGHRA, CDR2 YSYEKL. Here the CDR3 reads CASSQREGSYEQYF. The DNA of the CDR3 is TGCGCCAGCAGCCAGCGGGAGGGATCGTACGAGCAGTACTTC.

This clonotype occurred a few times. This chain connects TRBV27 to TRBJ1-1, with D unresolved. The V end was cut by 10 bases, the J end by 4 bases, with 19 bases between. In germline, CDR1 is MNHEY, CDR2 SMNVEV (reference sequence). There are 14 residues in the CDR3. The CDR3 reads CATKFGPRSTEAFF. The CDR3 region has the DNA TGTGCCACCAAATTCGGGCCTCGGAGCACTGAAGCTTTCTTT.

This clonotype turned up a few times. The chain links TRBV6-2 or TRBV6-3 to TRBJ1-5; D is uncertain. The CDR3 runs 11 residues. V lost 7 bases, J lost 9 bases, and 10 bases lay in between. CDR1 and CDR2 (germline): MNHEY, SVGEGT. In DNA, the CDR3 is TGTGCCAGCACCACCCCAAGGCCCCAGCATTTT. It is translated as CASTTPRPQHF.

At least ten counts were recorded for this clonotype. The chain uses TRBV7-2 and TRBJ2-7; tentatively, D is TRBD2 (6 bases). The CDR3 runs to 15 residues. The ends were cut back, 5 bases at V and 3 bases at J, with 17 bases in the middle. Germline V gene data show CDR1 as SGHTA and CDR2 as FQGNSA. The CDR3 loop reads CASSVSGVGHYEQYF. CDR3 sequence (DNA): TGTGCCAGCAGCGTTAGCGGAGTAGGCCACTACGAGCAGTACTTC.

This clonotype was detected ten times or more. The gene calls are TRBV20-1 and TRBJ1-1; D is uncertain. The CDR3 has 17 amino acids. Germline CDR1 DFQATT, CDR2 SNEGSKA (reference sequence). Trimming pared 0 bases from V and 1 base from J, leaving 18 bases between. CDR3 amino acids: CSARDPENSVRNTEAFF. In DNA, the CDR3 is TGCAGTGCTAGAGATCCGGAGAACTCAGTGAGGAACACTGAAGCTTTCTTT.

This clonotype was counted a single time. V usage is TRBV5-7 and J usage is TRBJ2-5, with a tentative D call TRBD1 (6 bases). Being an ORF, TRBV5-7 has a function that is uncertain. V was clipped by 7 bases and J by 2 bases, with 18 bases between them. There are 15 residues in the CDR3. The CDR3 DNA reads TGTGCCAGCGGCCCCGGGACACTCGGGCAAGAGACCCAGTACTTC. Encoded protein: CASGPGTLGQETQYF.

The chain links TRBV4-3 to TRBJ2-7; a possible D gene is TRBD1 (7 bases). The germline V gene encodes CDR1 LGHNA and CDR2 YSLEER. This CDR3 is built from 15 residues. Trimming pared 0 bases from V and 6 bases from J, leaving 15 bases between. This chain's CDR3 is CASSQDRGTASEQYF. The DNA of the CDR3 is TGCGCCAGCAGCCAAGATCGGGGGACAGCTTCCGAGCAGTACTTC.

This clonotype showed up just a few times. The chain combines TRBV27 with TRBJ2-7; 8 bases are shared with TRBD1. Germline V lookup: CDR1 MNHEY, CDR2 SMNVEV (reference sequence). The CDR3 runs to 13 residues. The V gene end was trimmed by 4 bases and the J gene end by 6 bases; junction bases not matched to a gene: 5. The CDR3: CASSWTGSLEQYF. The CDR3 DNA follows: TGTGCCAGCAGTTGGACAGGGTCGCTCGAGCAGTACTTC.

This clonotype occurred a few times. This chain joins TRBV13 and TRBJ2-3; 8 nucleotides line up with TRBD1. V gave up 5 bases and J gave up 1 base; unmatched junction bases: 14. This CDR3 has 18 amino acids. Germline assignment: CDR1 PRHDT and CDR2 FYEKMQ (reference sequence). CDR3 protein: CASSPSTQGAQGTDTQYF. Here the CDR3 DNA reads TGTGCCAGCAGCCCATCCACCCAGGGGGCCCAAGGCACAGATACGCAGTATTTT.

This clonotype was counted ten times or more. This CDR3 is CASSPRTRGAYEQYF. CDR3 nucleotide sequence: TGTGCCAGCAGCCCAAGGACTAGAGGCGCCTACGAGCAGTACTTC. V gene TRBV7-9 combines with J gene TRBJ2-7; 7 nucleotides align to TRBD2. Germline lookup yields CDR1 SEHNR and CDR2 FQNEAQ (reference sequence). With 5 bases clipped from V and 2 bases from J, the junction kept 9 bases outside the gene matches. This CDR3 is 15 amino acids long.

The gene calls are TRBV12-3 or TRBV12-4 and TRBJ1-1; no clear D gene. This CDR3 is built from 12 residues. Trimming pared 11 bases from V and 0 bases from J, leaving 10 bases between. The CDR3 loop reads CAAGRLNTEAFF. The CDR3 coding sequence is TGTGCCGCGGGGAGGTTGAACACTGAAGCTTTCTTT.

This clonotype has at least ten counts. The chain is built from TRBV5-5 and TRBJ1-2; D not resolved. Trimming shortened V by 4 bases and J by 7 bases, and 8 bases separated the two germline ends. Germline V gene lookup returns CDR1 SGHKS and CDR2 YYEKEE (reference sequence). The CDR3 runs 11 residues. The CDR3 nucleotides are TGTGCCAGCAGCAATAACGTTGGCTACACCTTC. Translating gives CASSNNVGYTF.

This clonotype has more than one count but fewer than ten. V is TRBV27 and J is TRBJ2-7, with TRBD2 matching 9 bases. CDR1 and CDR2 from the germline V gene are MNHEY and SMNVEV (reference sequence). V dropped 3 bases and J dropped 6; count of bases not matched to a gene: 6. This CDR3 is built from 14 residues. The DNA for the CDR3 is TGTGCCAGCAGTTTCGAAGCGGGAGGTGGCGAGCAGTACTTC. This gives the protein CASSFEAGGGEQYF.

This clonotype has more than one count but fewer than ten. The chain employs TRBV12-5 and TRBJ2-7; D is ambiguous. CDR1 is LGHNT and CDR2 is FRNRAP in the germline V gene. This CDR3 has 14 amino acids. Trimming took 3 bases from V and 2 from J, leaving 11 bases between them. CDR3 DNA: TGTGCTAGTGGTTTAGGAGACGGAACCTACGAGCAGTACTTC. This sequence encodes CASGLGDGTYEQYF.

On this clonotype: Mismatch with germline at one junction end may stem from a read error. The chain joins TRBV3-1 to TRBJ2-5, with TRBD2 as a possible D gene (6 bases). Germline V CDR1 and CDR2: LGHDT, YNNKEL (reference sequence). This CDR3 spans 15 amino acids. CDR3 sequence reads: CASSQVGSGEETKYF. For the CDR3, the DNA is TGTGCCAGCAGCCAAGTTGGTTCCGGGGAGGAGACCAAGTACTTC.

This sequence joins TRBV2 and TRBJ1-1; D ambiguous. The ends were cut back, 4 bases at V and 1 base at J, with 13 bases in the middle. The CDR3 runs 15 residues. Germline CDR1 SNHLY, CDR2 FYNNEI. CDR3 nucleotides: TGTGCCAGCAGTGCATTAACAACGTCGAACACTGAAGCTTTCTTT. Translating it yields CASSALTTSNTEAFF.

This clonotype was counted between two and nine times. The rearrangement uses TRBV20-1 and TRBJ1-1; 8 positions agree with TRBD1. The CDR3 covers 14 residues. The V gene end was trimmed by 6 bases and the J gene end by 3 bases; junction bases not matched to a gene: 9. Germline V CDR1 and CDR2: DFQATT, SNEGSKA (reference sequence). In DNA form, the CDR3 reads TGCAGTGCCCCCCCCGACAGGGGCGACACTGAAGCTTTCTTT. Encoded protein: CSAPPDRGDTEAFF.

This clonotype turned up a few times. This sequence joins TRBV6-1 and TRBJ1-1; unclear D gene. Germline V gene data show CDR1 as MNHNS and CDR2 as SASEGT. The V end lost 3 bases, the J end lost 4 bases, and 6 bases lay between the germline ends. CDR3 size: 12 residues. The CDR3 loop is CASSDWGTEAFF. The CDR3 coding sequence is TGTGCCAGCAGTGATTGGGGCACTGAAGCTTTCTTT.

This clonotype was observed many times. One junction end disagrees with the germline gene, perhaps due to a read error. This sequence joins TRBV6-5 and TRBJ1-1, with D possibly being TRBD1 (5 bases). CDR1 and CDR2 (germline): MNHEY, SVGAGI. The CDR3 has 13 amino acids. For the CDR3, the DNA is TGTGCCAGCAGCTACTGGGACGGTGAAAAAGCTTTCTTT. It yields the protein CASSYWDGEKAFF.

This clonotype was recorded many times. This chain connects TRBV6-5 to TRBJ2-3; TRBD2 agrees at 7 bases. Losses at the gene ends were 2 bases for V and 2 bases for J; bases not matched to a gene: 7. Per germline, CDR1 MNHEY and CDR2 SVGAGI. There are 16 residues in the CDR3. The CDR3 DNA is TGTGCCAGCAGTTACCCGACTAGCTATCCCACAGATACGCAGTATTTT. It specifies CASSYPTSYPTDTQYF.

The rearrangement joins TRBV7-9 to TRBJ2-5; D remains unclear. Trimming stripped 4 bases from V and 3 bases from J, with 15 bases between. Germline-derived CDR1 and CDR2 are SEHNR and FQNEAQ (reference sequence). This CDR3 contains 15 residues. CDR3 nucleotide sequence: TGTGCCAGCAGCTCCCTCGACTCAGTTAAAGAGACCCAGTACTTC. Amino acids: CASSSLDSVKETQYF.

This clonotype was detected ten times or more. The chain combines TRBV3-1 with TRBJ2-6, with 7 nucleotides matching TRBD2. The CDR3 spans 18 residues. Germline CDR1 and CDR2: LGHDT and YNNKEL (reference sequence). Losses at the gene ends were 3 bases for V and 0 bases for J; bases not matched to a gene: 8. The CDR3 sequence is CASSQDASGISGANVLTF. The CDR3 nucleotides read TGTGCCAGCAGCCAGGACGCTAGCGGAATCTCTGGGGCCAACGTCCTGACTTTC.

V is TRBV12-3 or TRBV12-4 and J is TRBJ1-1; D remains unclear. V lost 3 bases and J 10 bases, leaving 9 bases between the germline ends. This CDR3 spans 11 amino acids. The CDR3 DNA sequence: TGTGCCAGCAGTTTCGGTTTGGCAGCTTTCTTT. Translation gives CASSFGLAAFF.

The V gene is TRBV7-2, the J gene TRBJ2-7; 10 nucleotides match TRBD1. The V and J ends lost 5 bases and 4 bases, in that order; junction bases with no gene match: 11. The germline V gene encodes CDR1 SGHTA and CDR2 FQGNSA. The CDR3 runs to 16 residues. The CDR3 is CASSPSDRGYIYEQYF. The CDR3 bases are TGTGCCAGCAGCCCATCGGACAGGGGGTATATTTACGAGCAGTACTTC.

This clonotype was counted ten times or more. The DNA of the CDR3 is TGCAGTGCTGAGTCAGGGGAAGCCAAAAACATTCAGTACTTC. Translating gives CSAESGEAKNIQYF. The gene calls are TRBV20-1 and TRBJ2-4, with D possibly being TRBD1 (6 bases). Germline loops: CDR1 DFQATT, CDR2 SNEGSKA (reference sequence). The V gene lost 5 bases and the J gene lost 0 bases, with 11 bases spanning the gap. The CDR3 is made up of 14 amino acids.

The chain combines TRBV4-1 with TRBJ2-1; 9 bases are shared with TRBD2. CDR3 size: 16 residues. Germline-derived CDR1 and CDR2 are MGHRA and YSYEKL. With V trimmed by 0 bases and J by 3 bases, 3 bases remained unmatched. CDR3 sequence: CASSQDASGVYNEQFF. Written as DNA, the CDR3 is TGCGCCAGCAGCCAAGATGCTAGCGGGGTCTACAATGAGCAGTTCTTC.

This clonotype appeared a few times. The chain has TRBV12-3 or TRBV12-4 and TRBJ1-5; 7 positions match TRBD1. Unmatched junction bases numbered 19, after V lost 6 bases and J lost 11 bases. This CDR3 is 16 amino acids long. CDR3 residues: CASRGTDKGPVTTQHF. CDR3 in DNA: TGTGCCAGCAGGGGGACAGACAAGGGCCCCGTCACGACCCAGCATTTT.